This T cell receptor beta chain was sequenced during a study of regulatory T cells in long-lasting Graves disease (dated by TCRdb to about 2021). Regarding the research as a whole: Patients with newly diagnosed Graves' disease had been on antithyroid drugs for under 3 months. This study used TCR sequencing and RNA sequencing of peripheral blood to compare persistent Graves' disease patients against newly diagnosed Graves' disease patients. The study was registered as a clinical trial and conducted in China. TCR sequencing covered 13 persistent and roughly 20 newly diagnosed Graves' disease patients, around 33 samples in total. The research as a whole found: Patients with persistent disease shared more public clonotypes (approximately 2,500) than newly diagnosed patients did (966). Because the primary lesion, thyroid tissue, could not be accessed, the study looked at peripheral blood alone. Persistent Graves' disease patients showed lower TCR Shannon entropy and fewer highly expanded clones than newly diagnosed patients, suggesting clonal expansion. Only the TCR beta chain was sequenced and analyzed. Persistent disease showed preferential use of TRBV28, TRBJ1-2 and TRBJ2-5, whereas newly diagnosed disease favored TRBV20-1 and TRBJ2-1. The authors noted that the small sample size was a limitation that may lower accuracy.

The library was made by multiplex PCR. The data were produced on an Illumina HiSeq 4000. CDR3 regions were amplified by Arm-PCR with iRepertoire HTBI primers to construct TCR beta libraries. Before sequencing, the PCR products went through gel purification. Under the source paper's analysis protocol: Gene usage analysis of CDR3 amino acid clonotypes used the approximately 62 TRBV and more than 13 TRBJ segments found across samples. Filtered high-quality paired reads were merged into contigs using COPE and FqMerger. BLAST was used to align contigs to IMGT TRBV, TRBD and TRBJ reference genes, and CDR3 was defined according to IMGT. Any clonotype with a frequency above 0.1% was counted as a highly expanded clone. Shannon entropy was used to measure repertoire diversity, and the Gini coefficient was used to measure V-J evenness. A clonotype was considered public if more than one individual shared it. TCRdb reran the public reads through fastp at Q25 and MiXCR, keeping productive beta chains. Rows are combined by CDR3 protein, so each entry shows the most common genes and DNA. The V and J calls and clone size are TCRdb's, not the authors'. Across this sample there are some 340,000 distinct CDR3 sequences, with over 9.5% seen only once. The ten most abundant clones make up under 20% of the sample.

This clonotype was counted a few times. The specificity of this receptor is unknown. The sample holds no much larger clone one base away, and base qualities are not on file. Between the V and J ends, shortened by 1 base and 5 bases respectively, the junction contains 12 bases. Counted from cysteine to phenylalanine, this CDR3 has 15 amino acids. Left in the record is the CDR3 DNA by itself, 45 bases read in frame from the first base. Based on the germline V gene, the CDR1 and CDR2 sequences are LGHNA and YNFKEQ. Read against the paper, the sample's time point label means: newly diagnosed GD, antithyroid drugs for less than 3 months. For both TCR sequencing and RNA sequencing, RNA was extracted from PBMCs in TRIzol. The diagnosis of Graves' disease followed American Thyroid Association guidelines. Recruitment of patients was carried out at an endocrinology department in Xi'an, China. Each patient gave around 9.2 milliliters of peripheral blood, collected in an EDTA anticoagulant tube. Ficoll Paque Plus density gradient separation was used to isolate PBMCs, and no additional T cell sorting was done. An Agilent 2100 Bioanalyzer and agarose gel were used to assess RNA quality, and a NanoDrop 2000 was used to measure RNA concentration.

This sample also belongs to another study, concerning T cells in Graves' hyperthyroidism and ophthalmopathy. The second study, in turn, reports: Stable Graves' hyperthyroidism was defined as the absence of progression to ophthalmopathy over 18 months of follow-up. Hyperthyroidism patients were newly diagnosed, had a disease duration of under 2 months, and were aged 18 to 65 years. Exclusion was applied to patients with uncontrolled infections, other autoimmune diseases, pregnancy or lactation. Diagnoses were based on clinical symptoms, serum thyroxine and TRAb, thyroid ultrasound and orbital computed tomography. The first round of RT-PCR for the TCR CDR3 was performed with the HTBI primer set and the Qiagen OneStep RT-PCR kit. Most expanded thyroid clonotypes (frequency above 0.001) were also detected in blood, a finding suggesting that blood repertoires may reflect thyroid immune responses. In cross-validation, a model built on a 13 V-J signature told ophthalmopathy apart from stable hyperthyroidism with just under 90% sensitivity and roughly 81% specificity, and in testing the same model reached 80%/75%. During validation, the model predicted progression to ophthalmopathy a median of approximately 6.5 months ahead of onset, with just under 71% sensitivity and around 72% specificity. To identify TCR V-J signatures that set the groups apart, the researchers used a discovery cohort of 95 to 100 patients, made up of around 40 with Graves' ophthalmopathy and 57 with stable Graves' hyperthyroidism. Prospective prediction of ophthalmopathy was tested in an independent validation cohort of 18 to 20 hyperthyroidism patients and approximately 17 patients who later progressed to ophthalmopathy. The 100 or so discovery patients were divided at random into training and test sets in a 7:3 ratio. Thyroid tissue and blood T-cell repertoires from six Graves' hyperthyroidism patients were also compared in the study. Following sampling, methimazole starting at 30 mg daily was given to hyperthyroidism patients, and high-dose intravenous methylprednisolone was given to ophthalmopathy patients. A second multiplex PCR round built the libraries, followed by size selection and purification. The libraries were sequenced on an Illumina HiSeq2000 using paired-end 100 bp reads. SOAPnuke was used to process the raw data, with reads discarded if the reads contained adapters or uncalled bases, had a mean Phred below 15, or lacked an exact constant-primer or identifier match. COPE v1.2.5 was used to merge the high-quality paired reads, and each unique nucleotide sequence was defined as a clonotype. MiTCR v1.1 was used to align the clonotypes against IMGT TRBV, TRBD and TRBJ reference segments. The analysis was restricted to V-J combinations with a frequency above 0.0001, which together covered about 99% of the repertoires. The TCS score was defined as the ratio of F50 (clonal expansion) to E x V (chaos), calculated using BLOSUM62-based TCRdist between CDR3 peptides within each V-J. Welch's t-statistics and random forest reduced fewer than 550 V-J features to roughly 13, which were used in a naive Bayes classifier (R e1071). Sample size was not statistically predetermined, and blinding of investigators to group allocation was not performed. The paper describes TCR Vbeta CDR3 sequencing of roughly 130 peripheral blood samples, made up of some 42 ophthalmopathy patients, roughly 80 hyperthyroidism patients and approximately 17 progressor patients.

The clonotype originates from a woman between 18 and 30 years old with Graves disease. Donor details come from another sample of the same person, matched by shared clones. The material was peripheral blood mononuclear cells (PBMCs), obtained at new diagnosis, from a patient treated with antithyroid drugs. The chain links TRBV4-2 with TRBJ1-3, with no reliable assignment of the D segment. The DNA is as follows: TGTGCCAGCAGCCAAGGGAACTCCATACGAAACACCATATATTTT. It encodes CASSQGNSIRNTIYF.